This TCR beta chain was profiled in a study of post-analysis software for immune sequencing data. Study at large: The study covered relapsing-remitting, secondary progressive and progressive-relapsing courses of multiple sclerosis.

Researchers reported that TCR beta cDNA libraries carried unique molecular identifiers. Input populations of roughly 0.85 to 11 million T cells gave rise to around 480,000 cDNA molecules. In TCRdb, the PCR reads were re-called with MiXCR into one record per CDR3 protein. Of around 710,000 distinct CDR3 sequences detected, roughly 50% appear once; the ten largest clones hold over 4.5%. Of note for this clonotype: What it recognizes is unknown.

The CDR3 covers 15 residues. The V and J ends lost 1 base and 4 bases respectively, with 14 bases between them. The germline gives CDR1 SGHTA, CDR2 FQGNSA. Study-wide results and limits: Batch-matched samples strongly co-clustered by F measure. Included in a set of about 5 TRBV segments more frequent in patients than controls were TRBV5-6, TRBV5-1 and TRBV20-1. When compared against controls, multiple sclerosis patients showed significantly lower normalized Chao1 diversity.

The V gene is TRBV7-2, the J gene TRBJ2-7; possible D gene TRBD2, 5 bases. This sequence was found in a girl aged 10-17 years with multiple sclerosis. The source material was blood. The CDR3 sequence: CASSLDTAGVYEQYF. CDR3 coding DNA: TGTGCCAGCAGCTTAGATACGGCCGGGGTGTACGAGCAGTACTTC.